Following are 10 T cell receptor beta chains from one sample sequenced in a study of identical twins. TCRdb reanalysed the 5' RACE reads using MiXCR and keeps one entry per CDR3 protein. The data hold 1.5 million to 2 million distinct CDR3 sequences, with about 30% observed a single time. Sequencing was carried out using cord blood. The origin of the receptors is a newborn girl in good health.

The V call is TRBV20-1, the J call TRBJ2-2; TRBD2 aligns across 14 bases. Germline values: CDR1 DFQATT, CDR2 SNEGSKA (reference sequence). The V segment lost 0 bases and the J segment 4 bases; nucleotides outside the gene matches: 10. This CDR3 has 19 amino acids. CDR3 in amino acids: CSARDAGLAGVRSTGELFF. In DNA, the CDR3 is TGCAGTGCTAGAGATGCGGGACTAGCGGGAGTAAGGAGCACCGGGGAGCTGTTTTTT.

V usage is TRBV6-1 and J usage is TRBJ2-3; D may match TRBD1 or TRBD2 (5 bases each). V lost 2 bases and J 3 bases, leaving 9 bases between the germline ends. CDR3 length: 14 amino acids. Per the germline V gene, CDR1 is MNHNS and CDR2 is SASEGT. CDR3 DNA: TGTGCCAGCAGTGAACAGGGAGAGACAGATACGCAGTATTTT. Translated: CASSEQGETDTQYF.

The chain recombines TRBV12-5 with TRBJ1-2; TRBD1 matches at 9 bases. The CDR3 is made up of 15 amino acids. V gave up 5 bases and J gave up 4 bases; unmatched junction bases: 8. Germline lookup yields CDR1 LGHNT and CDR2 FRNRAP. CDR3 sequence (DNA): TGTGCTAGTGGTCCCCCCGGGACAGGGATCTATGGCTACACCTTC. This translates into CASGPPGTGIYGYTF.

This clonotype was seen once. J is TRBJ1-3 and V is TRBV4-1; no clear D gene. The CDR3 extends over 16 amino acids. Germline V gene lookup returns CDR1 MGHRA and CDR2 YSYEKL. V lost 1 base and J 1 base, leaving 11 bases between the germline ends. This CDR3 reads CASSQGPAGSGNTIYF. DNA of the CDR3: TGCGCCAGCAGCCAAGGTCCTGCAGGTTCTGGAAACACCATATATTTT.

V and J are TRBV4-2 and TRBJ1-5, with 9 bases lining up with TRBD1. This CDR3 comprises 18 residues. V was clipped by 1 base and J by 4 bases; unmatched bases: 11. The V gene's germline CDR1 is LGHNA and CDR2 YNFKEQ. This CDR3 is CASSQGEGQGVLNQPQHF. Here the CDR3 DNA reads TGTGCCAGCAGCCAAGGGGAGGGACAGGGAGTCTTAAATCAGCCCCAGCATTTT.

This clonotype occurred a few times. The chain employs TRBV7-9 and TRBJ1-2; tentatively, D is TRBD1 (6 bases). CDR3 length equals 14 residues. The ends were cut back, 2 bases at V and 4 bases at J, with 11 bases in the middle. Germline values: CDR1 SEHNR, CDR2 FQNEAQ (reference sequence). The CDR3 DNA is TGTGCCAGCAGCTTACCCGGACAGCGCTATGGCTACACCTTC. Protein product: CASSLPGQRYGYTF. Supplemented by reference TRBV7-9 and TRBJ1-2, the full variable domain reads DTGVSQNPRHKITKRGQNVTFRCDPISEHNRLYWYRQTLGQGPEFLTYFQNEAQLEKSRLLSDRFSAERPKGSFSTLEIQRTEQGDSAMYLCASSLPGQRYGYTFGSGTRLTVV.

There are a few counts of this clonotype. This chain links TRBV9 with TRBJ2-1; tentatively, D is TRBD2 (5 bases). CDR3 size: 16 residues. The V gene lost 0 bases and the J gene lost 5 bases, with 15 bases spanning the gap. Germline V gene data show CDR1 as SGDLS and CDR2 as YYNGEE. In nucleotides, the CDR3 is TGTGCCAGCAGCGTAGAGATTGGAGGCTGGGACAATGAGCAGTTCTTC. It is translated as CASSVEIGGWDNEQFF. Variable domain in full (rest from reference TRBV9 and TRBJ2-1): DSGVTQTPKHLITATGQRVTLRCSPRSGDLSVYWYQQSLDQGLQFLIQYYNGEERAKGNILERFSAQQFPDLHSELNLSSLELGDSALYFCASSVEIGGWDNEQFFGPGTRLTVL.

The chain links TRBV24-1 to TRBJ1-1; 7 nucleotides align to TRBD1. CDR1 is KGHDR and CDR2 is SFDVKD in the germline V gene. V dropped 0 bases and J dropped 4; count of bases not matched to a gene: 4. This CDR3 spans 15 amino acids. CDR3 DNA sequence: TGTGCCACCAGTGATTTGGAGGGGGCCCGCACTGAAGCTTTCTTT. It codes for CATSDLEGARTEAFF.

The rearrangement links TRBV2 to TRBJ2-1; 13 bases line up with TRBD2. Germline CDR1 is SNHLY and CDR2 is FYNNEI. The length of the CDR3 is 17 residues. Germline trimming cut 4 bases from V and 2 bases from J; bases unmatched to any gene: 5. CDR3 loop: CASSAPGLAGTYNEQFF. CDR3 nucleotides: TGTGCCAGCAGTGCGCCGGGACTAGCGGGAACCTACAATGAGCAGTTCTTC.

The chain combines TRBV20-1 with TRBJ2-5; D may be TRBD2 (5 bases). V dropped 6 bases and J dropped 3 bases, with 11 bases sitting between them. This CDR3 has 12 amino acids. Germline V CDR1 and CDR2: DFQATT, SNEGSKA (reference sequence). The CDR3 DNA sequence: TGCAGTGCCGGACTGATTGAAGAGACCCAGTACTTC. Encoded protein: CSAGLIEETQYF.